A selection of T cell receptor beta chains follows, all from one sample in a study of T-cell memory formation after mild COVID-19. TCRdb re-derived calls from the 5' RACE reads in MiXCR, one entry per CDR3 protein. The sample holds some 100,000 distinct CDR3 sequences, more than 9.5% seen once. Sequenced material: PBMCs or a T cell subset sorted from them (not recorded which). The receptors derive from a man younger than 30 who had mild COVID-19 (a few samples of this study predate the infection). Cell type and time point are not known. Both conserved end residues are part of each CDR3. D genes are given only for firm matches. Where a row states a size, it is once, few, many or the class of an expanded clone; other rows omit it.

len	d_gene	abundance	j_gene	v_gene	CDR3nt	CDR3aa
12	.	.	TRBJ2-1	TRBV7-2	TGTGCCAGCAGCTCCGTGTACGATGAGCAGTTCTTC	CASSSVYDEQFF
14	.	few	TRBJ2-4	TRBV12-3/TRBV12-4	TGTGCCAGCAGTTTAGGACCCCGGGGAAACATTCAGTACTTC	CASSLGPRGNIQYF
13	.	few	TRBJ2-1	TRBV12-3/TRBV12-4	TGTGCCAGCAGAACGACTACAGGGTATGAGCAGTTCTTC	CASRTTTGYEQFF
13	.	few	TRBJ1-1	TRBV4-1	TGCGCCAGCAGCCAAGATGAGGACACTGAAGCTTTCTTT	CASSQDEDTEAFF
14	.	few	TRBJ1-1	TRBV19	TGTGCCAGTTCCCCGAAGACAGGGAACACTGAAGCTTTCTTT	CASSPKTGNTEAFF
15	.	many	TRBJ2-1	TRBV20-1	TGCAGTGCTCTGCTTTTGAGCAGTCCCTACAATGAGCAGTTCTTC	CSALLLSSPYNEQFF
15	TRBD1	.	TRBJ1-1	TRBV20-1	TGCAGTGCTAGGACAGGGGAGAGTAGGGGCACTGAAGCTTTCTTT	CSARTGESRGTEAFF
15	TRBD1	few	TRBJ1-2	TRBV28	TGTGCCAGCAGACGAGCCGGACAGGGCTACTATGGCTACACCTTC	CASRRAGQGYYGYTF
14	.	.	TRBJ2-7	TRBV27	TGTGCCAGCAGTTTATCTGTATCCGCCCACGAGCAGTACTTC	CASSLSVSAHEQYF
12	.	.	TRBJ2-1	TRBV7-9	TGTGCCAGCAGTCACGGATACAATGAGCAGTTCTTC	CASSHGYNEQFF
12	.	many	TRBJ2-2	TRBV7-9	TGTGCCAGCAGCATGAACACCGGGGAGCTGTTTTTT	CASSMNTGELFF
14	.	few	TRBJ2-5	TRBV25-1	TGTGCCTCCTCCCCCCTGGCAGACCAAGAGACCCAGTACTTC	CASSPLADQETQYF
16	TRBD2	.	TRBJ2-3	TRBV5-1	TGCGCCAGCAGCCCTGGGACGGGAGGGCGCACAGATACGCAGTATTTT	CASSPGTGGRTDTQYF
15	TRBD2	few	TRBJ2-4	TRBV2	TGTGCCAGCAGGGGGGGGATTCTAGCCAAAAACATTCAGTACTTC	CASRGGILAKNIQYF
13	.	few	TRBJ2-5	TRBV7-9	TGTGCCAGCAGTCCAAGGAGCCAAGAGACCCAGTACTTC	CASSPRSQETQYF
14	.	few	TRBJ2-7	TRBV9	TGTGCCAGCAGCGAGGGGACTGGGGCGGACGAGCAGTACTTC	CASSEGTGADEQYF
15	.	.	TRBJ1-2	TRBV27	TGTGCCAGCAGTTTAGCCGGGACTGGATGGTATGGCTACACCTTC	CASSLAGTGWYGYTF
15	.	few	TRBJ2-1	TRBV20-1	TGCAGTGCTAGAGTTCCGTCGAGCTCCTACAATGAGCAGTTCTTC	CSARVPSSSYNEQFF
14	TRBD1	.	TRBJ2-1	TRBV11-2	TGTGCCAGCAGCTTGGGACAGGGTTACAATGAGCAGTTCTTC	CASSLGQGYNEQFF
11	.	.	TRBJ2-5	TRBV7-2	TGTGCCAGCAGCTCCACAGGGATCCAGTACTTC	CASSSTGIQYF
14	TRBD1	.	TRBJ2-7	TRBV6-5	TGTGCCAGCAGTTCGGGACAGGGGACCCACGAGCAGTACTTC	CASSSGQGTHEQYF
10	.	few	TRBJ2-1	TRBV7-3	TGTGCCAGCGCCGGGAATGAGCAGTTCTTC	CASAGNEQFF
13	TRBD1	few	TRBJ1-2	TRBV29-1	TGCAGCGTGCCGGGACAGGGAGTACGTGGCTACACCTTC	CSVPGQGVRGYTF
15	TRBD2	.	TRBJ2-1	TRBV7-8	TGTGCCAGCAGCTTGGTAGCGGGGGTTTTCAATGAGCAGTTCTTC	CASSLVAGVFNEQFF
12	.	.	TRBJ1-1	TRBV29-1	TGCAGCGTAGTACAGGGGAACACTGAAGCTTTCTTT	CSVVQGNTEAFF
14	.	.	TRBJ1-5	TRBV27	TGTGCCAGCGGACGAGAGGGTCGGAATCAGCCCCAGCATTTT	CASGREGRNQPQHF